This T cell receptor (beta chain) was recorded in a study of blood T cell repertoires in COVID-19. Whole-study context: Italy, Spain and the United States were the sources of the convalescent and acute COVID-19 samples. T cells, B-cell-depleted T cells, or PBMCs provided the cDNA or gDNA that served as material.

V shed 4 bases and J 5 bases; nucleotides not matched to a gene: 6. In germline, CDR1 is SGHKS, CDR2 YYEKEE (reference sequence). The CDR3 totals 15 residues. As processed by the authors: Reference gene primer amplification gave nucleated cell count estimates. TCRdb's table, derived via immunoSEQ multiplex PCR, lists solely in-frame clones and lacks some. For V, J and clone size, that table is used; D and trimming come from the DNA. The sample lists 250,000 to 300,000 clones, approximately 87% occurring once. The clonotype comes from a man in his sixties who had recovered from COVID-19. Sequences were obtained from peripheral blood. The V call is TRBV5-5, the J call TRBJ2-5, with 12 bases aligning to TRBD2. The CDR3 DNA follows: TGTGCCAGCAGCAGAGGGACTAGCGGGTGGGAGACCCAGTACTTC. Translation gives CASSRGTSGWETQYF. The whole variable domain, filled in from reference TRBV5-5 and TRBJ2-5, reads DAGVTQSPTHLIKTRGQQVTLRCSPISGHKSVSWYQQVLGQGPQFIFQYYEKEERGRGNFPDRFSARQFPNYSSELNVNALLLGDSALYLCASSRGTSGWETQYFGPGTRLLVL.